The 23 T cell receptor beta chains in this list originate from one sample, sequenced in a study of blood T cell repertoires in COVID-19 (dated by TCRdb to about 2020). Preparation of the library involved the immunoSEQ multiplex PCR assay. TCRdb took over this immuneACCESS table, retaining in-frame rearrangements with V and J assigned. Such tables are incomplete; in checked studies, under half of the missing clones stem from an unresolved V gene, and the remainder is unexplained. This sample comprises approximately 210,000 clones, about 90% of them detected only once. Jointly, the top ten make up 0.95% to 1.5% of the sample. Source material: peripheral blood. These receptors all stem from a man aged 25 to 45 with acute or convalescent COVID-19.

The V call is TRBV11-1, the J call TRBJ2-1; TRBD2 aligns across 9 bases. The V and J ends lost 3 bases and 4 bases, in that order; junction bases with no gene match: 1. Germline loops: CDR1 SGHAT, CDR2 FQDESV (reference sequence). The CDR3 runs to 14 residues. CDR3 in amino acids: CASSFLAGYNEQFF. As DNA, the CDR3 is TGTGCCAGCAGCTTCCTAGCGGGGTACAATGAGCAGTTCTTC.

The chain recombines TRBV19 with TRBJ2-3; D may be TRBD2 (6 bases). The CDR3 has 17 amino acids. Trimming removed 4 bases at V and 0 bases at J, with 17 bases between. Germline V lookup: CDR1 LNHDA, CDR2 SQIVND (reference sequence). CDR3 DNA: TGTGCCAGTAGTAAATTAACGGGACTCCCAAGCACAGATACGCAGTATTTT. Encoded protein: CASSKLTGLPSTDTQYF.

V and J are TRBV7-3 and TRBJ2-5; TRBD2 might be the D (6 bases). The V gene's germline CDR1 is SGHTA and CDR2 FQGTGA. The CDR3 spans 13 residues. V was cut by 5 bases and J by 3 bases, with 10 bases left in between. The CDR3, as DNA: TGTGCCAGCAGCCCGACTAGGGAAGAGACCCAGTACTTC. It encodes CASSPTREETQYF.

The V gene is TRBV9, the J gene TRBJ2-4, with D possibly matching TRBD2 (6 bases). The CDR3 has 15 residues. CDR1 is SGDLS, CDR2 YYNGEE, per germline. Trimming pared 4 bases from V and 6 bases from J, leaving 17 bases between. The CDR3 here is CASSTQWGVGNIQYF. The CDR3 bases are TGTGCCAGCAGCACCCAGTGGGGGGTCGGAAACATTCAGTACTTC. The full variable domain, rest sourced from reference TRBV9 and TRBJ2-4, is DSGVTQTPKHLITATGQRVTLRCSPRSGDLSVYWYQQSLDQGLQFLIQYYNGEERAKGNILERFSAQQFPDLHSELNLSSLELGDSALYFCASSTQWGVGNIQYFGAGTRLSVL.

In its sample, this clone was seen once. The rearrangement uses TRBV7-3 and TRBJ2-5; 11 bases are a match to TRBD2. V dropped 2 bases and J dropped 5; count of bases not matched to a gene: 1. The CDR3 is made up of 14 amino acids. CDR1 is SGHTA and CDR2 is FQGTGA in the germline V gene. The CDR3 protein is CASSLLAGGETQYF. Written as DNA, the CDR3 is TGTGCCAGCAGCTTATTAGCGGGAGGGGAGACCCAGTACTTC.

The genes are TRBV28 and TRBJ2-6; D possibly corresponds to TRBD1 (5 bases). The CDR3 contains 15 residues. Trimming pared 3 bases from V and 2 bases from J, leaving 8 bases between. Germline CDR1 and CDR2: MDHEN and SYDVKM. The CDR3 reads CASSFGRAGANVLTF. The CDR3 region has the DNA TGTGCCAGCAGTTTTGGCAGGGCTGGGGCCAACGTCCTGACTTTC.

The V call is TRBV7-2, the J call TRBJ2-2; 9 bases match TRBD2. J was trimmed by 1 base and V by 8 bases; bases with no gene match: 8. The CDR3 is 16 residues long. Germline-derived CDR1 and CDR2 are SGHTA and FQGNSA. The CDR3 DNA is TGTGCCAGCGTGAAGAGCGGGGGGATGAACACCGGGGAGCTGTTTTTT. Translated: CASVKSGGMNTGELFF.

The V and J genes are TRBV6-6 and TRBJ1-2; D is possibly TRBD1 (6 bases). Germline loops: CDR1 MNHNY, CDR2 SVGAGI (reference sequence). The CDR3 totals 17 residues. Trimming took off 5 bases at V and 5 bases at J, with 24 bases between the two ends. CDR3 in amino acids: CASSPSWGGGIRYGYTF. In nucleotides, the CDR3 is TGTGCCAGCAGTCCAAGTTGGGGGGGCGGGATTCGGTATGGCTACACCTTC.

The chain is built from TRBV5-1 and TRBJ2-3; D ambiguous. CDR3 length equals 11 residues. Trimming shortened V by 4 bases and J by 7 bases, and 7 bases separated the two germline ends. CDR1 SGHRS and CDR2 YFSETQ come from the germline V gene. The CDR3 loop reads CASSRDNTQYF. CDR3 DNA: TGCGCCAGCAGCCGAGATAATACGCAGTATTTT. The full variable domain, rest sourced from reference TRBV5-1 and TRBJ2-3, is KAGVTQTPRYLIKTRGQQVTLSCSPISGHRSVSWYQQTPGQGLQFLFEYFSETQRNKGNFPGRFSGRQFSNSRSEMNVSTLELGDSALYLCASSRDNTQYFGPGTRLTVL.

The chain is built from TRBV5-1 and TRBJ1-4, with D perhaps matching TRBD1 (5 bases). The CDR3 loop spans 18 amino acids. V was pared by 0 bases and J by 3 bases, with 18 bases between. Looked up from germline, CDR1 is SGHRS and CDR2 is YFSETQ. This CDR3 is CASSLVWGRDSANEKLFF. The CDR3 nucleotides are TGCGCCAGCAGCTTGGTATGGGGTCGGGACTCAGCTAATGAAAAACTGTTTTTT.

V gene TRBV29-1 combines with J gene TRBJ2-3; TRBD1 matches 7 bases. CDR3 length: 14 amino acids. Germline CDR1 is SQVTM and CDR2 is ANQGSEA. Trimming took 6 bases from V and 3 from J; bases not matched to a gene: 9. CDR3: CSVSTGRGTDTQYF. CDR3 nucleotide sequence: TGCAGCGTCTCAACGGGCAGGGGGACAGATACGCAGTATTTT.

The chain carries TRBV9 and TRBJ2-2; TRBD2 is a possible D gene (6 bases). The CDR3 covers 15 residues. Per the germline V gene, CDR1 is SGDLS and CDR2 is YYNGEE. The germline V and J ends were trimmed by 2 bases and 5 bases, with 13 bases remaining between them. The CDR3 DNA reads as TGTGCCAGCAGCGTGGTGGGACTGTCGACCGGGGAGCTGTTTTTT. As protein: CASSVVGLSTGELFF.

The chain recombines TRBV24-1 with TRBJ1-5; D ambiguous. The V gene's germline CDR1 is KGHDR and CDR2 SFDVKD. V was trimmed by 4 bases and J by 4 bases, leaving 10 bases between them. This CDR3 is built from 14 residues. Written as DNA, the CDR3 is TGTGCCACCAGTGACGCACGTAGTAATCAGCCCCAGCATTTT. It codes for CATSDARSNQPQHF.

CDR3 bases: TGCGCCACCTCCGGTCCGGGACTAGCGGGACGCGGCTACGAGCAGTACTTC. As protein: CATSGPGLAGRGYEQYF. The chain joins TRBV10-1 to TRBJ2-7; TRBD2 matches 13 bases. The germline V gene has CDR1 WNHNN and CDR2 SYGVQD (reference sequence). The CDR3 is made up of 17 amino acids. With V trimmed by 10 bases and J by 3 bases, 15 bases remained unmatched.

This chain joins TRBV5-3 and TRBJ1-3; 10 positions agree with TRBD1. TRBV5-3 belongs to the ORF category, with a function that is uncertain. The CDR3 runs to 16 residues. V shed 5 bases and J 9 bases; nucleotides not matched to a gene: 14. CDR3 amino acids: CARRQTQTGGGGTIYF. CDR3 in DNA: TGTGCCAGAAGACAAACGCAGACAGGGGGCGGAGGCACCATATATTTT.

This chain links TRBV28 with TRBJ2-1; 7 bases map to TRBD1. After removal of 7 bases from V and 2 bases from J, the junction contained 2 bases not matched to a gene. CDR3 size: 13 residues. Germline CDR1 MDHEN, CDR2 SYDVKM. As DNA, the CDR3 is TGTGCCAGCACTGACAGGGCCTACAATGAGCAGTTCTTC. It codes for CASTDRAYNEQFF.

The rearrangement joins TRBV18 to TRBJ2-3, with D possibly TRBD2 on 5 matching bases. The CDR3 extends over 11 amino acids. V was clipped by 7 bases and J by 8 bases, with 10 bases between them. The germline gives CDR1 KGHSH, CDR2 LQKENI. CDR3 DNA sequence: TGTGCCAGCTTACTAGAGGTTACGCAGTATTTT. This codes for CASLLEVTQYF.

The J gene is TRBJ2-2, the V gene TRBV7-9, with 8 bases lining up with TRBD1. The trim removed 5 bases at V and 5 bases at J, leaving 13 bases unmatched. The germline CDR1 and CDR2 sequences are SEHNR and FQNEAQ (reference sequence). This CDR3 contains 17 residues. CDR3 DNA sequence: TGTGCCAGCAGCCGGGGACAGGCTGAAAGAATTACCGGGGAGCTGTTTTTT. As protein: CASSRGQAERITGELFF.

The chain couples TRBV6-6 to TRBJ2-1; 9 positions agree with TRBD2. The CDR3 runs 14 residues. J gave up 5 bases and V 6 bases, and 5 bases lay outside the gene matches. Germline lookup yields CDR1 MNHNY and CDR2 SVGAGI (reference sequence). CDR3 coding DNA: TGTGCCAGCAGCTACGGACTAGCGAACAATGAGCAGTTCTTC. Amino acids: CASSYGLANNEQFF.

The CDR3 coding sequence is TGTGCCAGCTCACCGACAGTGGGGTCAAACACCATATATTTT. This sequence encodes CASSPTVGSNTIYF. The chain is built from TRBV18 and TRBJ1-3; D may be TRBD1 (5 bases). The CDR3 contains 14 residues. The ends were cut back, 3 bases at V and 6 bases at J, with 12 bases in the middle. In germline, CDR1 is KGHSH, CDR2 LQKENI.

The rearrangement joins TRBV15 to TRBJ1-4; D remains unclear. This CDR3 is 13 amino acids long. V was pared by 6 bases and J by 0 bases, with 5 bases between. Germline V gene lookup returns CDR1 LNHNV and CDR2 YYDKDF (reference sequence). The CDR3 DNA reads TGTGCCACCAGGCGAGCAACTAATGAAAAACTGTTTTTT. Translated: CATRRATNEKLFF.

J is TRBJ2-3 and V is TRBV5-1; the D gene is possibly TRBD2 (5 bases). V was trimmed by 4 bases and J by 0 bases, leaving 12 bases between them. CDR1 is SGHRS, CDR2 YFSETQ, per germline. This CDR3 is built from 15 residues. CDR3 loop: CASSEDLPSTDTQYF. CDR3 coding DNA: TGCGCCAGCAGCGAGGACTTGCCTAGCACAGATACGCAGTATTTT.

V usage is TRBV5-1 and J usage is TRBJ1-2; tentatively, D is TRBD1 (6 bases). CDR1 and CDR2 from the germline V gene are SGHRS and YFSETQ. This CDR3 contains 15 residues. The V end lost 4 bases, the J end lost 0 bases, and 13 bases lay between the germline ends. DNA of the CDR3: TGCGCCAGCAGCCATACAGGGAGATCTAACTATGGCTACACCTTC. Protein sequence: CASSHTGRSNYGYTF.